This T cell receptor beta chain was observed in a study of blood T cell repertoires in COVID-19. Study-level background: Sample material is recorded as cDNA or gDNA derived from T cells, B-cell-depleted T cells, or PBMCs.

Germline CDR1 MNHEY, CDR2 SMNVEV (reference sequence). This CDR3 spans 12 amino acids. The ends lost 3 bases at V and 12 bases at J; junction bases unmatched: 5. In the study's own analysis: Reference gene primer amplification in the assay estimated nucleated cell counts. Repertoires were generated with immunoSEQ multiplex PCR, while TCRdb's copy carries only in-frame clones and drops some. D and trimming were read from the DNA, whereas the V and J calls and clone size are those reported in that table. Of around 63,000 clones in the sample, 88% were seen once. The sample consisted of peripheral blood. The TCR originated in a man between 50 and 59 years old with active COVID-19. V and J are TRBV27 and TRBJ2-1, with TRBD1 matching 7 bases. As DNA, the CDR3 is TGTGCCAGCAGTTTCAGGGGGTATATGCAGTTCTTC. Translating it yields CASSFRGYMQFF.